This T cell receptor beta chain was captured in a study of spatial heterogeneity in lung cancer. This clonotype was counted a few times. This sample's time point: blood at routine non-recurrence follow-up after resection. Frozen PBMC, nontumor lung or tumor provided whole RNA, which was sequenced unsorted. MiXCR, run by TCRdb on the 5' RACE reads, gives a single entry per CDR3 protein. The data show around 110,000 distinct CDR3 sequences, less than 15% seen once. Germline V gene data show CDR1 as MNHNS and CDR2 as SASEGT. Deletions cut 3 bases from V and 1 base from J, with 12 bases between. The CDR3 is 15 residues long.

The chain has TRBV6-1 and TRBJ1-1; a possible D gene is TRBD1 (5 bases). Here the sequenced sample was PBMCs, taken at follow-up. This clonotype was sampled from a male donor with early-stage non-small cell lung cancer. The DNA of the CDR3 is TGTGCCAGCAGTGACTCGGGACGAGCGAACACTGAAGCTTTCTTT. It yields the protein CASSDSGRANTEAFF.